This TCR beta chain was found in a study of blood T cell repertoires in COVID-19 (dated by TCRdb to 2020 to 2021). The study in broad terms: Samples from collaborators originated in the United States, Italy and Spain and spanned both the acute and convalescent phases of COVID-19. The prospective study material was composed of cDNA or gDNA derived from T cells, B-cell-depleted T cells, or PBMCs. Deeply sampled blood TCRbeta repertoires from subjects exposed to, actively infected with, or recovered from COVID-19 were included in the dataset. A freely available public database, intended as a resource for researchers studying the immune response to SARS-CoV-2, is where the repertoires were released. The samples were drawn from two sources: the first 160 participants of the ongoing ImmuneRACE study, and 1,200 or so subjects contributed by 6 global collaborators. Sample metadata almost always included a de-identified subject ID, COVID-19 status, age in years and sex. Where available, HLA class I and class II types were taken from metadata supplied by the sample provider and were not determined by assay-based typing. Findings and caveats that apply to the study as a whole: The amount of clinical and demographic metadata varied by source and participant and was provided uncurated.

Each collaborating institution followed its own protocols to collect whole blood in K2EDTA tubes. For TCRbeta analysis, collaborator samples were shipped as frozen whole blood, as isolated PBMCs, or as DNA extracted from either sample type. The CDR3 holds 14 amino acids from the cysteine to the phenylalanine. Solely the CDR3 DNA is kept, with 42 bases framed from the first base. Reading the germline V gene (reference sequence) gives CDR1 LNHDA and CDR2 SQIVND. Compared with germline, V lacks 5 bases and J lacks 0 bases; bases without a gene match: 1. The immunoSEQ Assay, a bias-controlled multiplex PCR, was used to amplify TCRbeta CDR3 regions from genomic DNA. Processing in the source paper ran as follows. Within the assay, amplification of reference gene primers was used to estimate how many nucleated cells each sample contained. To quantify the absolute abundance of each unique TCRbeta CDR3 rearrangement, sequence reads were collapsed and filtered. For each sample, productive Simpson clonality was calculated as the square root of Simpson's diversity index over productive rearrangements. This immuneACCESS table, as held by TCRdb, lists in-frame sequences with V and J called but not all clones. Of the missing ones, under half trace to an unresolved V gene in checked studies; the others have no known cause. The D gene and trimming were derived from the DNA, and the V and J assignments and clone size from that table. A total of 100,000 to 150,000 clones appear in this sample, about 82% of them only once. About 5.4% of the sample rests with the top ten.

Of note for this clone: This clone's antigen is unknown. There are no base qualities to consult, and no much larger clone falls within one base.

Sequences were obtained from peripheral blood. This clonotype was obtained from a human donor in a cohort sampled during active COVID-19. This receptor chain uses TRBV19 and TRBJ2-3, with 8 bases aligning to TRBD2. CDR3 sequence: CASSERESTDTQYF. The base sequence is TGTGCCAGTAGTGAGCGGGAGAGCACAGATACGCAGTATTTT.